This passage covers 6 T cell receptor beta chains from one sample sequenced in a study of blood T cell repertoires in COVID-19. The repertoire was sequenced with immunoSEQ multiplex PCR; TCRdb's copy has only in-frame clones and lacks some. Among about 120,000 clones listed, 75% to 90% were seen once. Sequencing was done on a sample of peripheral blood. Source of these receptors: a human donor with acute or convalescent COVID-19. The donor label of this sample is uncertain.

This clone was seen only a few times. Here the CDR3 DNA reads TGTGCCAGCAGCCTCCAGCGGGGGGGGACCGGGGAGCTGTTTTTT. Amino acids: CASSLQRGGTGELFF. The genes are TRBV5-4 and TRBJ2-2, with 10 bases that match TRBD2. Germline lookup yields CDR1 SGHNT and CDR2 YYREEE (reference sequence). CDR3 length: 15 residues. With V trimmed by 4 bases and J by 5 bases, 5 bases remained unmatched.

V is TRBV18 and J is TRBJ2-7; possible D gene TRBD2, 5 bases. This CDR3 contains 14 residues. V was cut by 2 bases and J by 4 bases, with 12 bases left in between. CDR1 is KGHSH, CDR2 LQKENI, per germline. The CDR3 loop reads CASSPEGWAYEQYF. The CDR3 DNA follows: TGTGCCAGCTCACCAGAGGGATGGGCTTACGAGCAGTACTTC.

The V and J genes are TRBV10-2 and TRBJ1-2; 9 nucleotides line up with TRBD1. The CDR3 is 14 amino acids. V shed 7 bases and J 6 bases; nucleotides not matched to a gene: 9. The V gene's germline CDR1 is WSHSY and CDR2 SAAADI. CDR3 in amino acids: CASIAGGQGDGYTF. CDR3 nucleotide sequence: TGCGCCAGCATCGCAGGGGGACAGGGAGATGGCTACACCTTC.

The chain recombines TRBV7-9 with TRBJ1-5; unclear D gene. CDR1 is SEHNR, CDR2 FQNEAQ, per germline (reference sequence). There are 15 residues in the CDR3. V dropped 1 base and J dropped 2 bases, with 9 bases sitting between them. CDR3 loop: CASSLGSGRNQPQHF. Written as DNA, the CDR3 is TGTGCCAGCAGCTTAGGGAGCGGCCGCAATCAGCCCCAGCATTTT.

J is TRBJ2-4 and V is TRBV18, with 8 bases that match TRBD1. J gave up 3 bases and V 4 bases, and 2 bases lay outside the gene matches. CDR3 length: 14 residues. Germline CDR1 is KGHSH and CDR2 is LQKENI. The CDR3 reads CASSQDRGKNIQYF. In DNA, the CDR3 is TGTGCCAGCTCACAAGACAGGGGCAAAAACATTCAGTACTTC. The full variable domain, in which reference TRBV18 and TRBJ2-4 provide the parts outside the CDR3, is NAGVMQNPRHLVRRRGQEARLRCSPMKGHSHVYWYRQLPEEGLKFMVYLQKENIIDESGMPKERFSAEFPKEGPSILRIQQVVRGDSAAYFCASSQDRGKNIQYFGAGTRLSVL.

The chain is built from TRBV15 and TRBJ2-1; 8 bases line up with TRBD1. The ends lost 0 bases at V and 7 bases at J; junction bases unmatched: 11. Per the germline V gene, CDR1 is LNHNV and CDR2 is YYDKDF (reference sequence). The CDR3 runs 17 residues. The CDR3 loop reads CATSRDPGGARGNEQFF. The CDR3 DNA reads TGTGCCACCAGCAGAGACCCAGGGGGCGCGAGGGGGAATGAGCAGTTCTTC.